The 23 T cell receptor beta chains below all came from one sample that was sequenced in a study of T-cell reconstitution after alpha-beta-depleted transplantation in children. Unique molecular identifiers were incorporated during preparation of the TCRbeta library. TCRdb used MiXCR to reprocess the PCR reads, holding one entry per CDR3 protein. The table has roughly 500,000 distinct CDR3 sequences, around a third seen once. Sequencing was performed on PBMCs from the stem cell graft donor, taken from the stem cell graft. The receptors were gathered from a human donor who donated a stem cell graft to a child with aplastic anemia.

The chain couples TRBV11-3 to TRBJ2-1; 10 nucleotides align to TRBD2. CDR1 is SGHNT, CDR2 YENEEA, per germline. The V segment lost 8 bases and the J segment 7 bases; nucleotides outside the gene matches: 11. This CDR3 is built from 15 residues. The DNA for the CDR3 is TGTGCCAGCCACCGGGGTACTAGCGGGACAAATGAGCAGTTCTTC. It encodes CASHRGTSGTNEQFF. Full variable domain (outside the CDR3, taken from reference TRBV11-3 and TRBJ2-1): EAGVVQSPRYKIIEKKQPVAFWCNPISGHNTLYWYLQNLGQGPELLIRYENEEAVDDSQLPKDRFSAERLKGVDSTLKIQPAELGDSAVYLCASHRGTSGTNEQFFGPGTRLTVL.

The chain has TRBV19 and TRBJ2-2; 12 bases align to TRBD2. V was clipped by 7 bases and J by 1 base; unmatched bases: 4. Germline V CDR1 and CDR2: LNHDA, SQIVND (reference sequence). The CDR3 contains 16 residues. This CDR3 reads CASMETSGRNTGELFF. The CDR3 DNA sequence: TGTGCCAGTATGGAGACTAGCGGGAGGAACACCGGGGAGCTGTTTTTT. Using reference TRBV19 and TRBJ2-2 for the parts outside the CDR3, the full variable domain is DGGITQSPKYLFRKEGQNVTLSCEQNLNHDAMYWYRQDPGQGLRLIYYSQIVNDFQKGDIAEGYSVSREKKESFPLTVTSAQKNPTAFYLCASMETSGRNTGELFFGEGSRLTVL.

This clonotype turned up a few times. The chain employs TRBV6-5 and TRBJ2-7; D is possibly TRBD1 (5 bases). V dropped 5 bases and J dropped 5 bases, with 22 bases sitting between them. CDR1 is MNHEY and CDR2 is SVGAGI in the germline V gene. CDR3 length: 16 residues. CDR3 DNA sequence: TGTGCCAGCAGTCTCGATCACACGGGCAGGGTGGACGAGCAGTACTTC. This gives the protein CASSLDHTGRVDEQYF.

The rearrangement joins TRBV3-1 to TRBJ1-2; tentatively, D is TRBD1 (5 bases). CDR1 and CDR2 (germline): LGHDT, YNNKEL (reference sequence). V lost 6 bases to trimming and J lost 7 bases, with 15 bases between them. The CDR3 sequence is 13 residues long. CDR3 coding DNA: TGTGCCAGCAGAGATTCGGGGGAGGCTGGCTACACCTTC. This sequence encodes CASRDSGEAGYTF.

The rearrangement uses TRBV2 and TRBJ2-7, with a possible D match to TRBD1 (6 bases). The CDR3 is 13 residues long. V was pared by 6 bases and J by 2 bases, with 11 bases between. CDR1 and CDR2 (germline): SNHLY, FYNNEI. This chain's CDR3 is CASRHKGAYEQYV. CDR3 bases: TGTGCCAGCAGACATAAGGGGGCCTACGAGCAGTACGTC.

CDR3 residues: CASSLLGLAVGGETQYF. The CDR3 region has the DNA TGTGCCAGCAGTTTATTGGGACTAGCGGTGGGAGGAGAGACCCAGTACTTC. The V gene is TRBV27, the J gene TRBJ2-5; 11 nucleotides align to TRBD2. V shed 1 base and J 4 bases; nucleotides not matched to a gene: 8. The V gene's germline CDR1 is MNHEY and CDR2 SMNVEV (reference sequence). This CDR3 region has 17 residues.

The chain links TRBV6-2 or TRBV6-3 to TRBJ2-1; tentative D call: TRBD2 (6 bases). This CDR3 spans 13 amino acids. V lost 0 bases and J 16 bases, leaving 16 bases between the germline ends. The germline gives CDR1 MNHEY, CDR2 SVGEGT. CDR3 nucleotides: TGTGCCAGCAGTTACTCGGTCCGGGGAGGAGGCTTCTTC. Protein: CASSYSVRGGGFF.

This clonotype was counted a few times. This chain joins TRBV29-1 and TRBJ1-2; unclear D gene. The CDR3 runs to 13 residues. Trimming removed 3 bases from V and 4 bases from J, with 12 bases in between. Per the germline V gene, CDR1 is SQVTM and CDR2 is ANQGSEA. CDR3 sequence (DNA): TGCAGCGTTGAGTCCTGGTCAGCCTATGGCTACACCTTC. Amino acid sequence: CSVESWSAYGYTF.

The J gene is TRBJ2-1, the V gene TRBV20-1, with TRBD2 identical over 9 bases. J gave up 15 bases and V 6 bases, and 12 bases lay outside the gene matches. CDR3 length equals 12 residues. Germline V gene data show CDR1 as DFQATT and CDR2 as SNEGSKA (reference sequence). CDR3 sequence reads: CSASSSGRNLFF. The CDR3 region has the DNA TGCAGTGCCTCCTCAAGCGGGAGGAACCTGTTCTTC.

This rearrangement joins TRBV5-1 to TRBJ1-4; D is unclear. The V end was cut by 5 bases, the J end by 6 bases, with 14 bases between. CDR1 is SGHRS and CDR2 is YFSETQ in the germline V gene. CDR3 length equals 14 residues. This CDR3 reads CASRKETWHEKLFF. Written as DNA, the CDR3 is TGCGCCAGCAGAAAGGAGACCTGGCATGAAAAACTGTTTTTT.

This clonotype has more than one count but fewer than ten. The chain has TRBV30 and TRBJ2-7; 7 nucleotides agree with TRBD2. From germline, CDR1 is GTSNPN and CDR2 SVGIG (reference sequence). J gave up 0 bases and V 1 base, and 0 bases lay outside the gene matches. The CDR3 sequence is 13 residues long. CDR3 sequence: CAWSAGGSYEQYF. For the CDR3, the DNA is TGTGCCTGGAGTGCGGGGGGCTCCTACGAGCAGTACTTC.

This rearrangement joins TRBV6-5 to TRBJ2-1; 10 bases agree with TRBD2. Trimming at V came to 4 bases and at J to 5 bases, leaving 8 bases not matched to a gene. Germline loops: CDR1 MNHEY, CDR2 SVGAGI. CDR3 length: 16 amino acids. The CDR3 loop is CASSSFSGRKDNEQFF. CDR3 sequence (DNA): TGTGCCAGCAGTTCGTTTAGCGGGAGGAAGGACAATGAGCAGTTCTTC.

This clonotype was recorded a few times. The chain has TRBV28 and TRBJ2-1; 8 bases are shared with TRBD1. V gave up 11 bases and J gave up 9 bases; unmatched junction bases: 12. This CDR3 is 13 amino acids long. Germline CDR1 MDHEN, CDR2 SYDVKM. CDR3 in DNA: TGTGCCGTCCTGGACAGGGCCGTCTTTGAGCAGTTCTTC. Translation: CAVLDRAVFEQFF. Filled out from reference TRBV28 and TRBJ2-1, the complete variable domain reads DVKVTQSSRYLVKRTGEKVFLECVQDMDHENMFWYRQDPGLGLRLIYFSYDVKMKEKGDIPEGYSVSREKKERFSLILESASTNQTSMYLCAVLDRAVFEQFFGPGTRLTVL.

The chain is built from TRBV5-1 and TRBJ1-4; 7 nucleotides align to TRBD1. The CDR3 runs 15 residues. Germline loops: CDR1 SGHRS, CDR2 YFSETQ. The V gene end was trimmed by 9 bases and the J gene end by 7 bases; junction bases not matched to a gene: 15. CDR3 in amino acids: CATSRQGQEGEKLFF. The CDR3 nucleotides are TGCGCCACTTCCCGACAGGGTCAGGAGGGTGAAAAACTGTTTTTT.

This clonotype was observed a few times. This rearrangement joins TRBV9 to TRBJ2-7; 7 bases line up with TRBD1. CDR1 and CDR2 from the germline V gene are SGDLS and YYNGEE. The ends lost 0 bases at V and 3 bases at J; junction bases unmatched: 6. The CDR3 runs to 15 residues. In DNA, the CDR3 is TGTGCCAGCAGCGTAGCGCCGTCAGGGGGCTACGAGCAGTACTTC. Its protein product is CASSVAPSGGYEQYF.

The chain carries TRBV12-2 and TRBJ2-2. TRBV12-2 is annotated as a pseudogene. This CDR3 is built from 14 residues. The CDR3 DNA reads as TGTGCAAGTCGGTTGGGAGCGTACACCGGGGAGCTGTTTTTT. Amino acids: CASRLGAYTGELFF.

This clonotype was found a few times. The gene calls are TRBV29-1 and TRBJ2-2, with D unclear. CDR1 and CDR2 from the germline V gene are SQVTM and ANQGSEA. V gave up 0 bases and J gave up 4 bases, with 12 bases separating them. There are 15 residues in the CDR3. CDR3: CSVEDLSRSTGELFF. For the CDR3, the DNA is TGCAGCGTTGAAGACCTGAGTAGGTCCACCGGGGAGCTGTTTTTT.

The gene calls are TRBV5-1 and TRBJ1-1; D might be TRBD1 (5 bases). Germline V gene lookup returns CDR1 SGHRS and CDR2 YFSETQ. Trimming cost V 2 bases and J 1 base, with 9 bases left between them. The CDR3 runs 14 residues. The CDR3 nucleotides are TGCGCCAGCAGCTTCGGGGCTTCGAACACTGAAGCTTTCTTT. It is translated as CASSFGASNTEAFF.

This clonotype has only a few counts. J is TRBJ1-2 and V is TRBV6-5; tentative D call: TRBD1 (6 bases). The CDR3 extends over 14 amino acids. Germline CDR1 reads MNHEY; CDR2 reads SVGAGI. V dropped 4 bases and J dropped 3 bases, with 12 bases sitting between them. The CDR3 DNA is TGTGCCAGCAGTTCCCTAGAGGGGGACTATGGCTACACCTTC. It encodes CASSSLEGDYGYTF.

V is TRBV20-1 and J is TRBJ1-1; 7 bases agree with TRBD1. V shed 3 bases, J shed 2 bases, and the junction held 9 bases outside the gene matches. CDR1 is DFQATT, CDR2 SNEGSKA, per germline (reference sequence). This CDR3 contains 15 residues. The CDR3 loop reads CSARVPGQVNTEAFF. The CDR3 nucleotides read TGCAGTGCTAGGGTCCCCGGACAGGTTAACACTGAAGCTTTCTTT.

The V call is TRBV5-5, the J call TRBJ2-7; D possibly corresponds to TRBD2 (6 bases). Germline lookup yields CDR1 SGHKS and CDR2 YYEKEE (reference sequence). CDR3 length equals 15 residues. V was pared by 1 base and J by 0 bases, with 11 bases between. CDR3 region: CASSLHSGISYEQYV. The CDR3 DNA is TGTGCCAGCAGCTTGCATAGCGGCATCTCCTACGAGCAGTACGTC.

Only a few counts were recorded for this clonotype. DNA of the CDR3: TGCAGCGTTGTAACCCAGGGTCGCACAGATACGCAGTATTTT. Protein product: CSVVTQGRTDTQYF. This chain links TRBV29-1 with TRBJ2-3, with D perhaps TRBD1 (5 bases). Germline V gives CDR1 SQVTM, CDR2 ANQGSEA. The CDR3 is 14 residues long. V was cut by 4 bases and J by 1 base, with 12 bases left in between.

This clonotype has more than one count but fewer than ten. The genes are TRBV7-2 and TRBJ2-5; the match to TRBD2 covers 11 bases. Germline loops: CDR1 SGHTA, CDR2 FQGNSA. With V trimmed by 1 base and J by 7 bases, 5 bases remained unmatched. The length of the CDR3 is 15 residues. CDR3 sequence reads: CASSLELAGARTQYF. The CDR3 DNA follows: TGTGCCAGCAGCTTAGAACTAGCGGGGGCCAGGACCCAGTACTTC.